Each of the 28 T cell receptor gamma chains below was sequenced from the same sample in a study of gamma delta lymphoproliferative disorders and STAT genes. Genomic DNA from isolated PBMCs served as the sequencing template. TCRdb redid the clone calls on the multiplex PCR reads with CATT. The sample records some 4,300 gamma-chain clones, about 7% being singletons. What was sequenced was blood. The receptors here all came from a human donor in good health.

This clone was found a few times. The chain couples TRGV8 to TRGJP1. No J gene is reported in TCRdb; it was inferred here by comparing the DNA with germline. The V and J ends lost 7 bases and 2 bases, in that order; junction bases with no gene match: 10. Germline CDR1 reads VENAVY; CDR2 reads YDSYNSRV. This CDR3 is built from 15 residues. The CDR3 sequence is CATCSEVTTGWFKIF. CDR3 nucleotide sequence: TGTGCCACCTGTTCTGAGGTGACCACTGGTTGGTTCAAGATATTT.

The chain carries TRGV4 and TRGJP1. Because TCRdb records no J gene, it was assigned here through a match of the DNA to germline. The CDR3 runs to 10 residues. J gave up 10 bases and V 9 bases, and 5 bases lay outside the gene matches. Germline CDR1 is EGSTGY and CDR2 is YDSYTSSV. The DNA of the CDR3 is TGTGCCACCCAGGCTTGGTTCAAGATATTT. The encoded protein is CATQAWFKIF.

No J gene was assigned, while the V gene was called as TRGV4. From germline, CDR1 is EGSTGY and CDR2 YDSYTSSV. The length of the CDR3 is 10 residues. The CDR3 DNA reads TGTGCCACCTGGGATGTTCCTCGGCTCTTT. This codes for CATWDVPRLF.

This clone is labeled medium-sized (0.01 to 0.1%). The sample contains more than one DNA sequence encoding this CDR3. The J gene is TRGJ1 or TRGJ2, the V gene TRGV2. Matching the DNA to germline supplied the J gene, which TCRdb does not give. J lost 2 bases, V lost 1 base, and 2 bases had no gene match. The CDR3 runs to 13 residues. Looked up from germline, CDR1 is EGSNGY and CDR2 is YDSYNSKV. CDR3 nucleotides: TGTGCCACCTGGGACGGCCATTATTATAAGAAACTCTTT. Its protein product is CATWDGHYYKKLF.

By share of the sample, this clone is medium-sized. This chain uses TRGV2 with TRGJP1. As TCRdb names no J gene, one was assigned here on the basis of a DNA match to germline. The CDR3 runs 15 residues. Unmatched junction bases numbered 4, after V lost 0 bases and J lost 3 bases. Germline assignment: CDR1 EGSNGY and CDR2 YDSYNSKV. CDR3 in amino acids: CATWDGPATGWFKIF. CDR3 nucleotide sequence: TGTGCCACCTGGGACGGGCCTGCCACTGGTTGGTTCAAGATATTT.

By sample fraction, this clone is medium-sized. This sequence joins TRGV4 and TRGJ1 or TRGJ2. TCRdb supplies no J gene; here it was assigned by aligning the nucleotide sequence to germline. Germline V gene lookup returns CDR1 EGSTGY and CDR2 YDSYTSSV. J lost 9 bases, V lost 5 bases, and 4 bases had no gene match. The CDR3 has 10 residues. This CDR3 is CATWAPKKLF. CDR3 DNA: TGTGCCACCTGGGCCCCTAAGAAACTCTTT.

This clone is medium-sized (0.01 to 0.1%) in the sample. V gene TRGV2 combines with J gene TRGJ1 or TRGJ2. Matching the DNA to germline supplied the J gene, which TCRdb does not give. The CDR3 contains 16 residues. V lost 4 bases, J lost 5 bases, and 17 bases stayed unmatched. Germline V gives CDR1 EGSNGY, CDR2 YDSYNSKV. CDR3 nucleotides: TGTGCCACCTGGGAAAGTTGCTATGCTCCCCATTATAAGAAACTCTTT. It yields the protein CATWESCYAPHYKKLF.

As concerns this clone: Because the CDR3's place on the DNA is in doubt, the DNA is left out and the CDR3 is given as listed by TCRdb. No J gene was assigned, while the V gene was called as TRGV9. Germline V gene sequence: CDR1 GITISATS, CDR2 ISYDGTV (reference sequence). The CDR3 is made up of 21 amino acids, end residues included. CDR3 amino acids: CALWEVLEIIIRNSLAVEQHF.

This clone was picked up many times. DNA of the CDR3: TGTGCCTTGTGGGAGGTGGATTGGGAGAAACTCTTT. Translation: CALWEVDWEKLF. The V and J genes are TRGV9 and TRGJ1 or TRGJ2. TCRdb supplies no J gene; here it was assigned by aligning the nucleotide sequence to germline. The V gene's germline CDR1 is GITISATS and CDR2 ISYDGTV (reference sequence). CDR3 size: 12 residues. V trimming: 0 bases; J trimming: 11 bases; junction bases outside the gene matches: 7.

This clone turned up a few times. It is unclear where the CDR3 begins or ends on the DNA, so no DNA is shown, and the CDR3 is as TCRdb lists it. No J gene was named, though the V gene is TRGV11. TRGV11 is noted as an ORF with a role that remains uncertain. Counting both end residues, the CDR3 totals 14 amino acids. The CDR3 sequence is CTTVPANTGWFKIF.

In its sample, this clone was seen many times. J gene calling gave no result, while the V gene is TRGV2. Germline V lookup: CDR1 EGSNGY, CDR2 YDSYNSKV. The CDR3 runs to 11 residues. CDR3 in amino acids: CATWDGLAKLF. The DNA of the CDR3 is TGTGCCACCTGGGACGGGCTCGCAAAACTCTTT.

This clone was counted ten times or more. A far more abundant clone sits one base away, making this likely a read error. As DNA, the CDR3 is TGTGCCACCTGGGATCCCACTGGTTGGTTCAAGATATTT. Its translation: CATWDPTGWFKIF. The gene calls are TRGV4 and TRGJP1. Here the J gene came from matching the DNA to germline, since TCRdb omits it. The CDR3 is 13 amino acids. Germline loops: CDR1 EGSTGY, CDR2 YDSYTSSV. With 3 bases clipped from V and 3 bases from J, the junction kept 1 base outside the gene matches.

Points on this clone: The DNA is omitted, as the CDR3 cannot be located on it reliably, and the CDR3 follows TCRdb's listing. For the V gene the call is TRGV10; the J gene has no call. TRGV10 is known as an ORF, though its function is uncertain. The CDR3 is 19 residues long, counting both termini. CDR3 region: CAAWDYNWVRNSLAVEQHF.

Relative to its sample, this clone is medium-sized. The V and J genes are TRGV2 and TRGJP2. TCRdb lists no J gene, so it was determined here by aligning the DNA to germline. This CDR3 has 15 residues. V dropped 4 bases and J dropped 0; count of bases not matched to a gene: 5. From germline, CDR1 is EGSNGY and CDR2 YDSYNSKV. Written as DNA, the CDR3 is TGTGCCACCTGGGATTTAAATAGTAGTGATTGGATCAAGACGTTT. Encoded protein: CATWDLNSSDWIKTF.

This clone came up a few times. The CDR3 nucleotides read TGTGCCACCTGGGATGGAGTGGATTATTATAAGAAACTCTTT. Translating gives CATWDGVDYYKKLF. The rearrangement uses TRGV4 and TRGJ1 or TRGJ2. The J gene was missing in TCRdb and was found by matching the end of the DNA to germline. The CDR3 extends over 14 amino acids. After removal of 1 base from V and 2 bases from J, the junction contained 5 bases not matched to a gene. Germline V lookup: CDR1 EGSTGY, CDR2 YDSYTSSV.

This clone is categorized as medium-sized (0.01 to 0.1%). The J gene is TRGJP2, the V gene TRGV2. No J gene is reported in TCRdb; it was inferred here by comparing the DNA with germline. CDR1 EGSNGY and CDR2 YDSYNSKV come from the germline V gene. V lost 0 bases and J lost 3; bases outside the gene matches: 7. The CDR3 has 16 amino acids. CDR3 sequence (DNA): TGTGCCACCTGGGACGGGCCAGAAGGTAGTGATTGGATCAAGACGTTT. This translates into CATWDGPEGSDWIKTF.

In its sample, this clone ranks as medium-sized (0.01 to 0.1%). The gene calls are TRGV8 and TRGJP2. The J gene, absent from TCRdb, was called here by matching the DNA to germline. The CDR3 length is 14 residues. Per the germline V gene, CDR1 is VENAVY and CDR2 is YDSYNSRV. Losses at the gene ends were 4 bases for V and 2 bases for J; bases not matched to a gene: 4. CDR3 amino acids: CATWDRSSDWIKTF. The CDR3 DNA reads TGTGCCACCTGGGACAGGAGTAGTGATTGGATCAAGACGTTT.

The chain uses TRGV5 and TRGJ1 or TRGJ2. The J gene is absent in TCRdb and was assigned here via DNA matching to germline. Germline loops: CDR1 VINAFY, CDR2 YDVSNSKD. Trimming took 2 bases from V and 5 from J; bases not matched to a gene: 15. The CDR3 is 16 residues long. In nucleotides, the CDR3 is TGTGCCACCTGGGACAAGCTGGGGGAACTAAATTATAAGAAACTCTTT. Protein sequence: CATWDKLGELNYKKLF.

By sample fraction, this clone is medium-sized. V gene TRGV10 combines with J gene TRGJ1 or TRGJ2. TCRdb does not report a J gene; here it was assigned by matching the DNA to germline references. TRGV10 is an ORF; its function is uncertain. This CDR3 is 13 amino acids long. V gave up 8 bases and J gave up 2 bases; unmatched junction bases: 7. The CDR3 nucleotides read TGTGCTGCGTGGGGTTACTATTATTATAAGAAACTCTTT. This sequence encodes CAAWGYYYYKKLF.

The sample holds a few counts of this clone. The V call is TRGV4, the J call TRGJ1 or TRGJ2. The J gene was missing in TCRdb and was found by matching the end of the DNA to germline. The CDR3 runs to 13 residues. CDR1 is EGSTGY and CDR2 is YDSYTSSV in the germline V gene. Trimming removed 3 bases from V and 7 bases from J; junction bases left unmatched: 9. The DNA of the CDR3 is TGTGCCACCTGGGATCCCCCCCCCTATAAGAAACTCTTT. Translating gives CATWDPPPYKKLF.

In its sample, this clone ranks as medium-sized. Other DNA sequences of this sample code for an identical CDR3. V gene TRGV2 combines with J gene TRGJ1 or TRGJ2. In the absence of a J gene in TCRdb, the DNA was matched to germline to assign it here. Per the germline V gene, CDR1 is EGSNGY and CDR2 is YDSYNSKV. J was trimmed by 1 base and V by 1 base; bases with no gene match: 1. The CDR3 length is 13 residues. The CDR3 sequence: CATWDGNYYKKLF. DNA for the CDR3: TGTGCCACCTGGGACGGCAATTATTATAAGAAACTCTTT.

The CDR3 DNA is TGTGCCACCCCTCATTATTATAAGAAACTCTTT. Amino acid sequence: CATPHYYKKLF. The gene calls are TRGV4 and TRGJ1 or TRGJ2. The J gene, left out of TCRdb, was set here by checking the DNA against germline. Germline V CDR1 and CDR2: EGSTGY, YDSYTSSV. The CDR3 is made up of 11 amino acids. J lost 2 bases, V lost 9 bases, and 4 bases had no gene match.

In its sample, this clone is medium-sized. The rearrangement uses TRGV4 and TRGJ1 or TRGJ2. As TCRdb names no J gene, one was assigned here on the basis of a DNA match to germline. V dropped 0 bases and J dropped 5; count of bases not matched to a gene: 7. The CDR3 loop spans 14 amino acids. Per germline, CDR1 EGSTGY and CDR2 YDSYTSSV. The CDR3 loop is CATWDGPRNYKKLF. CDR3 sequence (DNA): TGTGCCACCTGGGATGGGCCAAGGAATTATAAGAAACTCTTT.

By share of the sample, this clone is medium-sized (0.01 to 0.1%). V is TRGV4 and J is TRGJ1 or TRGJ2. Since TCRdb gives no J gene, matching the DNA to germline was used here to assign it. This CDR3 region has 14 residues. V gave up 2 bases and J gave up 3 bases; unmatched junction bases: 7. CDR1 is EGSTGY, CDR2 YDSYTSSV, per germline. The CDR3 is CATWDEGIYYKKLF. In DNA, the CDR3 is TGTGCCACCTGGGATGAGGGGATTTATTATAAGAAACTCTTT.

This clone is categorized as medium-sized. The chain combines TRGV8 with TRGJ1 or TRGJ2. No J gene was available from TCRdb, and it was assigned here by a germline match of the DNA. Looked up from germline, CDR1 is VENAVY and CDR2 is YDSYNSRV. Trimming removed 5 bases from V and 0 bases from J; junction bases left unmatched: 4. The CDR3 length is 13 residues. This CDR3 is CATWALNYYKKLF. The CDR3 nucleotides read TGTGCCACCTGGGCACTGAATTATTATAAGAAACTCTTT.

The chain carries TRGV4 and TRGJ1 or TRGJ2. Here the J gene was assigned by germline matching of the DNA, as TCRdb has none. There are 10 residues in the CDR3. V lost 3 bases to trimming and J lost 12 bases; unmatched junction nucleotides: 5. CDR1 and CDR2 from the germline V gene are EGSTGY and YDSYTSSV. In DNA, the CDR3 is TGTGCCACCTGGGATCTAATGAAACTCTTT. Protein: CATWDLMKLF.

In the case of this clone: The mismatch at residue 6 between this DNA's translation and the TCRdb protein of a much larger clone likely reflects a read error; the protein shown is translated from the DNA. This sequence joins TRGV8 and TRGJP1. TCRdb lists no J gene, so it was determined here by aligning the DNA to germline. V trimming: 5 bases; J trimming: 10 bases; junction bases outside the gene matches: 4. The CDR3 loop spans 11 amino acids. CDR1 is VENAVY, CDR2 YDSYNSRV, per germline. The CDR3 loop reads CATWALWFKIF. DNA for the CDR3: TGTGCCACCTGGGCACTTTGGTTCAAGATATTT.

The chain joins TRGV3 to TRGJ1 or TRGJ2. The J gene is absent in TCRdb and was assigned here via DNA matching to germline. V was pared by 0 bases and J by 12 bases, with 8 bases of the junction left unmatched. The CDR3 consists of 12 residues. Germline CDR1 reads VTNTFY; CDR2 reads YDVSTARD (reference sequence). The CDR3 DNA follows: TGTGCCACCTGGGACAGGCTAATGGGGAAACTCTTT. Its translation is CATWDRLMGKLF.